This entry lists 29 T cell receptor beta chains sequenced from one sample in a study of blood T cell repertoires in COVID-19. Profiled with immunoSEQ multiplex PCR; TCRdb holds only in-frame clones, not every one. The sample records 110,000 or so clones, approximately 91% being singletons. Material: peripheral blood. Receptors were obtained from a woman aged 65 to 85 who had recovered from COVID-19.

This clone showed up just once. The chain has TRBV3-1 (or the pseudogene TRBV3-2) and TRBJ2-4; a weak D match, TRBD1 (5 bases). With 4 bases removed from V and 0 bases from J, the gap between germline ends came to 13 bases. The CDR3 length is 16 residues. Germline CDR1 and CDR2: LGHDT and YNNKEL (reference sequence). The CDR3 is CASSPMDTLAKNIQYF. The DNA of the CDR3 is TGTGCCAGCAGCCCTATGGACACACTAGCCAAAAACATTCAGTACTTC.

Written as DNA, the CDR3 is TGTGCCAGCAGCGCTGGACTAGCGGGATGGTCAGATACGCAGTATTTT. Its translation is CASSAGLAGWSDTQYF. V gene TRBV7-2 combines with J gene TRBJ2-3; 12 bases map to TRBD2. With 5 bases clipped from V and 4 bases from J, the junction kept 7 bases outside the gene matches. Germline CDR1 and CDR2: SGHTA and FQGNSA. This CDR3 comprises 16 residues.

This clone was seen a few times. The sample holds other DNA sequences that translate to the same CDR3. J is TRBJ2-1 and V is TRBV7-2, with 14 positions matching TRBD2. Germline lookup yields CDR1 SGHTA and CDR2 FQGNSA. V trimming: 2 bases; J trimming: 7 bases; junction bases outside the gene matches: 4. The CDR3 runs 16 residues. The CDR3 DNA sequence: TGTGCCAGCAGCTTAAGACTAGCGGGAGGGGGGAATGAGCAGTTCTTC. This gives the protein CASSLRLAGGGNEQFF. The full variable domain, rest sourced from reference TRBV7-2 and TRBJ2-1, is GAGVSQSPSNKVTEKGKDVELRCDPISGHTALYWYRQSLGQGLEFLIYFQGNSAPDKSGLPSDRFSAERTGGSVSTLTIQRTQQEDSAVYLCASSLRLAGGGNEQFFGPGTRLTVL.

The V and J genes are TRBV7-2 and TRBJ2-3, with 7 bases that match TRBD2. The CDR3 has 14 residues. Per germline, CDR1 SGHTA and CDR2 FQGNSA. The V and J ends lost 4 bases and 2 bases, in that order; junction bases with no gene match: 3. The CDR3 protein is CASSSGTITDTQYF. CDR3 nucleotide sequence: TGTGCCAGCAGCTCCGGGACTATCACAGATACGCAGTATTTT.

The DNA of the CDR3 is TGTGCCAGCAGCCAAGATCTGGGGCAGAGAGCTTTCTTT. As protein: CASSQDLGQRAFF. This sequence joins TRBV4-2 and TRBJ1-1, with a possible D match to TRBD1 (5 bases). V lost 0 bases and J lost 10, with 12 bases in between. Germline CDR1 is LGHNA and CDR2 is YNFKEQ. The CDR3 sequence is 13 residues long.

The CDR3 here is CASSLVGLGHGELFF. The CDR3 coding sequence is TGTGCCAGCAGCTTAGTAGGACTAGGCCACGGGGAGCTGTTTTTT. The chain links TRBV7-2 to TRBJ2-2; 7 positions agree with TRBD2. The trim removed 1 base at V and 7 bases at J, leaving 6 bases unmatched. There are 15 residues in the CDR3. The germline V gene encodes CDR1 SGHTA and CDR2 FQGNSA. The full variable domain, in which reference TRBV7-2 and TRBJ2-2 provide the parts outside the CDR3, is GAGVSQSPSNKVTEKGKDVELRCDPISGHTALYWYRQSLGQGLEFLIYFQGNSAPDKSGLPSDRFSAERTGGSVSTLTIQRTQQEDSAVYLCASSLVGLGHGELFFGEGSRLTVL.

Written as DNA, the CDR3 is TGTGCCAGCAGTTTCATGGCTTACTATGGCTACACCTTC. This codes for CASSFMAYYGYTF. The rearrangement uses TRBV28 and TRBJ1-2, with unresolved D. V lost 3 bases, J lost 3 bases, and 8 bases lay in between. Germline V gene sequence: CDR1 MDHEN, CDR2 SYDVKM. This CDR3 spans 13 amino acids.

This chain uses TRBV10-3 with TRBJ1-2, with no clear D. The V gene's germline CDR1 is ENHRY and CDR2 SYGVKD. The CDR3 has 12 residues. V gave up 5 bases and J gave up 4 bases, with 8 bases separating them. CDR3 region: CAISPGSYGYTF. For the CDR3, the DNA is TGTGCCATCAGTCCCGGGAGCTATGGCTACACCTTC.

The rearrangement uses TRBV7-8 and TRBJ1-4; 8 bases agree with TRBD1. From germline, CDR1 is SGHVS and CDR2 FQNEAQ. After removal of 4 bases from V and 7 bases from J, the junction contained 5 bases not matched to a gene. This CDR3 spans 14 amino acids. The CDR3: CASSYRDRGEKLFF. For the CDR3, the DNA is TGTGCCAGCAGCTACCGCGACAGGGGTGAAAAACTGTTTTTT.

The rearrangement links TRBV12-3 or TRBV12-4 to TRBJ2-3; D is unclear. The CDR3 loop spans 13 amino acids. V lost 8 bases and J 5 bases, leaving 14 bases between the germline ends. DNA of the CDR3: TGTGCCAGCCAACAAAGCACGGGAGATACGCAGTATTTT. This translates into CASQQSTGDTQYF.

The CDR3: CASNPAGINQPQHF. The CDR3 nucleotides read TGTGCCAGCAACCCGGCGGGGATCAATCAGCCCCAGCATTTT. The chain combines TRBV28 with TRBJ1-5; D is unresolved. The V gene lost 7 bases and the J gene lost 3 bases, with 13 bases spanning the gap. In germline, CDR1 is MDHEN, CDR2 SYDVKM. The CDR3 sequence is 14 residues long.

This chain links TRBV5-4 with TRBJ2-7; D not certain. Germline V gives CDR1 SGHNT, CDR2 YYREEE (reference sequence). V dropped 2 bases and J dropped 0 bases, with 12 bases sitting between them. The CDR3 contains 15 residues. Here the CDR3 DNA reads TGTGCCAGCAGCTTTAAGAGTACAGACTCCTACGAGCAGTACTTC. Translating it yields CASSFKSTDSYEQYF.

The rearrangement joins TRBV4-3 to TRBJ2-1; 11 positions match TRBD2. Looked up from germline, CDR1 is LGHNA and CDR2 is YSLEER. The CDR3 has 16 residues. V gave up 4 bases and J gave up 6 bases; unmatched junction bases: 8. CDR3 sequence: CASSPIAGGPVNEQFF. The CDR3 region has the DNA TGCGCCAGCAGCCCCATAGCGGGAGGGCCGGTCAATGAGCAGTTCTTC.

The J gene is TRBJ2-7, the V gene TRBV5-4; D may be TRBD2 (6 bases). CDR3 length: 13 residues. Per germline, CDR1 SGHNT and CDR2 YYREEE (reference sequence). V was pared by 0 bases and J by 4 bases, with 8 bases between. CDR3 in DNA: TGTGCCAGCAGCTTGGAGGGGAGGTACGAGCAGTACTTC. Residues: CASSLEGRYEQYF.

Points on this clone: An end of the junction differs from the germline gene, which may be a read error. The V gene is TRBV7-2, the J gene TRBJ1-5, with 8 bases lining up with TRBD1. The V gene's germline CDR1 is SGHTA and CDR2 FQGNSA. The CDR3 is 14 amino acids. This CDR3 reads CANSLGQGNQPQHF. CDR3 DNA sequence: TGTGCCAACAGCTTGGGACAGGGCAATCAGCCCCAGCATTTT.

In its sample, this clone was seen a few times. The V gene is TRBV7-3, the J gene TRBJ2-3; unclear D gene. In germline, CDR1 is SGHTA, CDR2 FQGTGA. V was shortened by 3 bases and J by 3 bases, with 7 bases between the two germline ends. CDR3 length equals 13 residues. The CDR3 bases are TGTGCCAGCAGCTTGTTCCAGACAGATACGCAGTATTTT. Translating gives CASSLFQTDTQYF.

The V call is TRBV11-1, the J call TRBJ2-7; 7 bases fit TRBD2. Trimming at V came to 0 bases and at J to 5 bases, leaving 1 base not matched to a gene. CDR3 length: 13 amino acids. Germline assignment: CDR1 SGHAT and CDR2 FQDESV (reference sequence). The CDR3 spells CASSLARGNEQYF. CDR3 nucleotide sequence: TGTGCCAGCAGCTTAGCGCGGGGGAACGAGCAGTACTTC.

In regard to this clone: An end of the junction differs from the germline gene, which may be a read error. The chain uses TRBV15 and TRBJ2-7; the D gene is possibly TRBD2 (7 bases). The CDR3 sequence is 11 residues long. Germline assignment: CDR1 LNHNV and CDR2 YYDKDF (reference sequence). The CDR3 DNA sequence: TGTGCCACCAGCAGGGGGGGGGCAGAGTGGTTC. This encodes CATSRGGAEWF.

J is TRBJ1-2 and V is TRBV7-2, with D possibly TRBD1 on 6 matching bases. Looked up from germline, CDR1 is SGHTA and CDR2 is FQGNSA. This CDR3 contains 14 residues. V was pared by 1 base and J by 4 bases, with 10 bases between. For the CDR3, the DNA is TGTGCCAGCAGCTTAGGGACAGAAGCCTATGGCTACACCTTC. Its protein product is CASSLGTEAYGYTF.

This clone was counted at least ten times. V is TRBV4-2 and J is TRBJ1-5, with 8 bases identical to TRBD1. Unmatched junction bases numbered 7, after V lost 1 base and J lost 5 bases. In germline, CDR1 is LGHNA, CDR2 YNFKEQ. The CDR3 consists of 16 residues. The CDR3 nucleotides are TGTGCCAGCAGCCAAGGTCCAGGGGGCGGGTATCAGCCCCAGCATTTT. Translation: CASSQGPGGGYQPQHF.

The chain is built from TRBV9 and TRBJ2-1, with TRBD2 identical over 9 bases. The CDR3 has 14 residues. Germline trimming cut 0 bases from V and 9 bases from J; bases unmatched to any gene: 4. Germline loops: CDR1 SGDLS, CDR2 YYNGEE. The CDR3 DNA reads as TGTGCCAGCAGCGTAGTTTCTAGCGGGGTTGAGCAGTTCTTC. Translated: CASSVVSSGVEQFF.

The chain combines TRBV29-1 with TRBJ1-2; 10 bases match TRBD1. The V segment lost 2 bases and the J segment 4 bases; nucleotides outside the gene matches: 1. From germline, CDR1 is SQVTM and CDR2 ANQGSEA. The CDR3 covers 13 residues. The CDR3 bases are TGCAGCGTTGAACGGGACAGGGGCTATGGCTACACCTTC. Translating it yields CSVERDRGYGYTF. The variable domain in full, with the rest retrieved from reference TRBV29-1 and TRBJ1-2, is SAVISQKPSRDICQRGTSLTIQCQVDSQVTMMFWYRQQPGQSLTLIATANQGSEATYESGFVIDKFPISRPNLTFSTLTVSNMSPEDSSIYLCSVERDRGYGYTFGSGTRLTVV.

The J gene is TRBJ1-2, the V gene TRBV28; tentatively, D is TRBD1 (6 bases). This CDR3 has 15 residues. From germline, CDR1 is MDHEN and CDR2 SYDVKM. Trimming took 3 bases from V and 1 from J, leaving 12 bases between them. CDR3 region: CASSFPGRGNYGYTF. The CDR3 DNA reads as TGTGCCAGCAGTTTTCCCGGCAGGGGTAACTATGGCTACACCTTC.

This clone occurred once. The chain is built from TRBV5-1 and TRBJ2-2; 9 positions match TRBD1. The V segment lost 7 bases and the J segment 5 bases; nucleotides outside the gene matches: 6. This CDR3 is built from 14 residues. Germline-derived CDR1 and CDR2 are SGHRS and YFSETQ. The CDR3 sequence is CASSGTGMTGELFF. CDR3 nucleotide sequence: TGCGCCAGCTCCGGGACAGGGATGACCGGGGAGCTGTTTTTT.

The V gene is TRBV18, the J gene TRBJ2-7; perhaps TRBD1 as D (6 bases). Trimming stripped 1 base from V and 0 bases from J, with 13 bases between. The CDR3 totals 16 residues. Germline V gene sequence: CDR1 KGHSH, CDR2 LQKENI. CDR3 in amino acids: CASSPQQGRTSYEQYF. The CDR3 bases are TGTGCCAGCTCACCACAGCAGGGGCGAACCTCCTACGAGCAGTACTTC.

CDR3 nucleotides: TGTGCCAGCAGCGTAGCGGGAGGGCACTACAATGAGCAGTTCTTC. It yields the protein CASSVAGGHYNEQFF. The chain combines TRBV9 with TRBJ2-1, with 8 bases lining up with TRBD2. Looked up from germline, CDR1 is SGDLS and CDR2 is YYNGEE. The CDR3 runs 15 residues. The V gene end was trimmed by 0 bases and the J gene end by 3 bases; junction bases not matched to a gene: 2. Based on the CDR3 plus reference TRBV9 and TRBJ2-1, the full variable domain is DSGVTQTPKHLITATGQRVTLRCSPRSGDLSVYWYQQSLDQGLQFLIQYYNGEERAKGNILERFSAQQFPDLHSELNLSSLELGDSALYFCASSVAGGHYNEQFFGPGTRLTVL.

The genes are TRBV5-4 and TRBJ2-6; D may be TRBD2 (5 bases). This CDR3 contains 17 residues. V lost 9 bases to trimming and J lost 0 bases, with 19 bases between them. Germline lookup yields CDR1 SGHNT and CDR2 YYREEE (reference sequence). The CDR3 DNA follows: TGTGCCACCAATTTCGGAGGTCGGAGCTCTGGGGCCAACGTCCTGACTTTC. Translation: CATNFGGRSSGANVLTF. Complete variable domain (other parts from reference TRBV5-4 and TRBJ2-6): ETGVTQSPTHLIKTRGQQVTLRCSSQSGHNTVSWYQQALGQGPQFIFQYYREEENGRGNFPPRFSGLQFPNYSSELNVNALELDDSALYLCATNFGGRSSGANVLTFGAGSRLTVL.

This chain links TRBV10-3 with TRBJ2-5; 7 bases are shared with TRBD1. This CDR3 spans 15 amino acids. Germline V gene data show CDR1 as ENHRY and CDR2 as SYGVKD. Trimming removed 6 bases from V and 5 bases from J; junction bases left unmatched: 12. CDR3 loop: CAIRVRDSPEETQYF. The CDR3 region has the DNA TGTGCCATCAGAGTTCGGGACAGCCCAGAGGAGACCCAGTACTTC.

V and J are TRBV5-1 and TRBJ2-7; D possibly corresponds to TRBD2 (6 bases). Germline CDR1 and CDR2: SGHRS and YFSETQ. V lost 0 bases and J 3 bases, leaving 13 bases between the germline ends. The CDR3 runs 15 residues. CDR3 in amino acids: CASSLAGSGGYEQYF. CDR3 nucleotide sequence: TGCGCCAGCAGCTTGGCCGGGAGTGGAGGCTACGAGCAGTACTTC.